The clone carrying this T cell receptor (beta chain) has only a few counts. Unique molecular identifiers were incorporated when the TCRbeta library was constructed. Via MiXCR, TCRdb re-called the PCR reads, giving one row per CDR3 protein. The repertoire holds about 980,000 distinct CDR3 sequences, with about 29% as singletons. These data come from a study of T-cell reconstitution after alpha-beta-depleted transplantation in children. The CDR3 spans 14 residues. Trimming pared 7 bases from V and 1 base from J, leaving 13 bases between. The sequence was collected from a boy under three years old who had a stem cell transplant for SCID, so the T cells may come from the graft donor. The specimen was PBMCs, mostly from graft donor cells, collected 360 days after TCRalphabeta/CD19-depleted stem cell transplant. V and J are TRBV12-3 or TRBV12-4 and TRBJ1-1; no definite D call. Written as DNA, the CDR3 is TGTGCCAGCACCCTTATTCATCGGAACACTGAAGCTTTCTTT. It translates to CASTLIHRNTEAFF.